This T cell receptor beta chain was captured by sequencing in a study of shared clonotypes between healthy human individuals (dated by TCRdb to about 2020). Describing the broader study: A couple of women and a few men aged 18 to 49 years were included in the cohort. For each donor, CD4 naive and CD4 memory were each run on three plates, CD8 naive on two plates, and CD8 memory on one plate. The study deeply sequenced blood TCR repertoires of about 5 healthy adults to estimate repertoire size and the extent of clonotype sharing between individuals. To increase sequencing depth and limit assay-specific biases, different laboratories used diverse techniques to prepare libraries and sequence TCR repertoires. Each donor's leukapheresis produced roughly between about 0.8 and 8.9 billion PBMCs.

This clone was detected only once. It has no known antigen specificity. The sample holds no much larger clone one base away, and base qualities are not on file. CD8 naive samples were obtained by positive selection for CCR7 among CD45RO-negative cells, yielding a CD45RA+CCR7+ population from which TemRA cells were excluded. Healthy HIV-negative adults with no recently reported acute infections or vaccinations were included as donors. Every donor was a Caucasian adult residing in Nashville, Tennessee, USA. Blood was collected by leukapheresis, and PBMCs were isolated by Ficoll-Histopaque density gradient centrifugation and then cryopreserved in liquid nitrogen vapor phase. Purity and quantity of every magnetically sorted T cell population were checked by analytical flow cytometry. Genomic DNA was isolated from each sorted fraction and quantified by UV absorbance on a Nanodrop 2000c. Results the study describes overall, beyond this receptor: Sampling was limited to blood, and TCR repertoires in tissue likely differ from TCR repertoires in blood. Sharing across a handful of donors was observed for roughly 5% of naive CD4, around 3.5% of naive CD8, 2% to 2.5% of memory CD4, and around 0.4% of memory CD8 clonotypes. Larger estimated clonotype richness was generally found for naive subsets than for memory subsets. Even with the large sequencing depth, rarefaction of the sorted-subset datasets indicated that sequencing was incomplete. Pairwise subsampling led to the expectation that sequencing depth would affect the degree of clonotype sharing among donors. Higher generation probabilities were observed for clonotypes shared by all four sorted-subset donors than for non-shared clonotypes. Because the study included only a small number of donors, the genetic and exposure-history diversity represented was limited.

Using the deep immunoSEQ assay, TCR CDR3 regions were amplified from genomic DNA by multiplex PCR. Genomic DNA extracted from each cell subset was distributed evenly over all wells of several immunoSEQ 96-well plates, and each plate served as one replicate. For sorted subsets, each replicate PCR was loaded with 200 ng genomic DNA, equivalent to 25,000 to 30,000 T cell genomes. Purified libraries were measured with a Qubit 3.0 fluorometer, size-checked on a Bioanalyzer 2100, and measured again with the KAPA Library Quantification kit. Every immunoSEQ 96-well plate was sequenced on a separate single-read 150-cycle Illumina NextSeq 550 flow cell. Per the source publication's procedure: Because the immunoSEQ output held only junctional sequences and lacked quality scores, the filtering could not match the filtering applied to full-length reads. Sequences were annotated with PyIR, a Python wrapper for IgBLAST v1.9, and V/J genes and CDR3 were assigned using IMGT germline references. Any read was removed if the V/J assignment was weak (E-value above 1e-6), the CDR3 was missing, or the read contained stop codons, out-of-frame junctions, or ambiguous translated residues. V3J clonotypes were defined as sequences sharing an identical inferred V gene, J gene, and CDR3 amino acid sequence. The percentage overlap between two repertoires was calculated by dividing the number of shared unique clonotypes by the size of the smaller repertoire. RTK rarefaction, the Chao1 estimator, and Recon v2.1 estimates of unobserved clonotypes were used to assess repertoire richness. Generation probabilities were computed with OLGA for all TCRbeta clonotypes obtained by the gDNA method from several donors. The table comes from immuneACCESS by way of TCRdb, which keeps in-frame sequences with V and J called. Part of the clones is missing from these tables; in studies checked, under half for an unresolved V gene and the rest for unknown reasons. That table gives V, J and clone size, and the DNA gave D and trimming. The sample has hundreds of thousands of clones on record, around 92% of them singletons. The top ten clonotypes cover 24% of the sample.

V is shortened by 2 bases, J by 0 bases, and the region joining them spans 9 bases. CDR1 and CDR2 (MNHEY, SVGAGI) derive from the germline V gene. The CDR3, cysteine through phenylalanine, is 15 amino acids long. CDR3 DNA is the only sequence kept; it has 45 bases, read in frame from the first base. This receptor was identified in a young man in good health. The sample consisted of naive CD8+ T cells sorted from blood. What this sample's cell subset or site label stands for: CD45RA+CCR7+. The rearranged segments are TRBV6-5 and TRBJ2-3, and possibly TRBD2, on 5 matching bases. In nucleotides, the sequence is TGTGCCAGCAGTTACACAACTAGTAGCACAGATACGCAGTATTTT. It specifies CASSYTTSSTDTQYF.